The clone carrying this T cell receptor beta chain was observed a few times. TCRdb reanalysed the RT-PCR reads using MiXCR and keeps one entry per CDR3 protein. Of more than 550,000 distinct CDR3 sequences listed, around 14% are singletons. Germline V gives CDR1 SGHRS, CDR2 YFSETQ. Trimming took 0 bases from V and 8 from J, leaving 14 bases between them. The CDR3 length is 14 residues. Sequenced: memory CD4+ T cells from blood. This receptor was obtained from a female donor in good health, serving as a healthy control. V gene TRBV5-1 combines with J gene TRBJ1-2, with D possibly matching TRBD1 (6 bases). The DNA for the CDR3 is TGCGCCAGCAGCTTGGGGACAGCCCAAGGAGGCTACACCTTC. Translating gives CASSLGTAQGGYTF. Full variable domain (remainder filled in from reference TRBV5-1 and TRBJ1-2): KAGVTQTPRYLIKTRGQQVTLSCSPISGHRSVSWYQQTPGQGLQFLFEYFSETQRNKGNFPGRFSGRQFSNSRSEMNVSTLELGDSALYLCASSLGTAQGGYTFGSGTRLTVV.